This T cell receptor beta chain was sequenced for a study of blood T cell repertoires in COVID-19. Germline CDR1 and CDR2: MDHEN and SYDVKM. The CDR3 has 11 amino acids. V gave up 3 bases and J gave up 6 bases, with 4 bases separating them. Profiling relied on immunoSEQ multiplex PCR, and the TCRdb table lists in-frame clones only, not all of them. The sample lists fewer than 120,000 clones; roughly 85% were seen once. This TCR was sampled from a woman at least 80 years old with active or convalescent COVID-19. This chain links TRBV28 with TRBJ2-3; D gene ambiguous. Material: peripheral blood. The CDR3: CASSFRDTQYF. CDR3 nucleotide sequence: TGTGCCAGCAGTTTCCGGGATACGCAGTATTTT. The variable domain in full, with the rest retrieved from reference TRBV28 and TRBJ2-3, is DVKVTQSSRYLVKRTGEKVFLECVQDMDHENMFWYRQDPGLGLRLIYFSYDVKMKEKGDIPEGYSVSREKKERFSLILESASTNQTSMYLCASSFRDTQYFGPGTRLTVL.